The table lists the clone carrying this TCR beta chain with a few counts. The antigen remains undetermined. This PCR relied on a set of 60 Vbeta primers and 13 Jbeta primers. The protocol was immunoSEQ multiplex PCR, while the TCRdb copy is restricted to in-frame clones and leaves out a portion. The table has 170,000 or so clones, more than 80% seen once. The data stem from a study of cytomegalovirus exposure and HLA in healthy donors. V was clipped by 0 bases and J by 1 base; unmatched bases: 1. Germline V gene data show CDR1 as LNHNV and CDR2 as YYDKDF (reference sequence). This CDR3 contains 15 residues. Samples came from healthy bone marrow donors. Study findings and constraints: Researchers catalogued over 150 TCR beta chains as cytomegalovirus-associated. Sequence variants that were highly shared formed a cluster that was likely a sequencing artifact. In vitro assays verified that three CMV-associated chains recognized CMV antigens specifically.

This rearrangement joins TRBV15 to TRBJ2-7, with TRBD1 matching 9 bases. Sequencing used PBMCs. The source is a boy younger than 18 in good health and CMV-seronegative. In DNA, the CDR3 is TGTGCCACCAGCAGAGAAGGGACAGGGTCCTACGAGCAGTACTTC. This sequence encodes CATSREGTGSYEQYF.